Below are 26 T cell receptor beta chains sequenced from a single sample in a study of long-term antiretroviral therapy in people with HIV. Version v3.0 of the immunoSEQ assay was performed at survey level. Sequencing was performed with immunoSEQ multiplex PCR; in TCRdb, only in-frame clones are kept and a portion is missing. The top ten clones hold approximately 6.2% of a sample with some 33,000 clones, more than 65% of them seen once. The sequences come from unsorted PBMCs, collected 0.6 years after starting antiretroviral therapy. All receptors derive from a young man with HIV.

The chain uses TRBV29-1 and TRBJ2-3, with D hard to call. Germline V gene lookup returns CDR1 SQVTM and CDR2 ANQGSEA. V lost 3 bases to trimming and J lost 0 bases, with 4 bases between them. The CDR3 sequence is 12 residues long. CDR3: CSVERSTDTQYF. The CDR3 DNA sequence: TGCAGCGTTGAGCGTAGCACAGATACGCAGTATTTT.

This clone was observed a single time. The V gene is TRBV4-3, the J gene TRBJ2-3; D is undetermined. Germline V gives CDR1 LGHNA, CDR2 YSLEER. The CDR3 has 16 amino acids. V gave up 3 bases and J gave up 0 bases, with 13 bases separating them. CDR3 nucleotide sequence: TGCGCCAGCAGCCACGTCGACGCCGATAGCACAGATACGCAGTATTTT. This gives the protein CASSHVDADSTDTQYF.

V is TRBV19 and J is TRBJ2-1, with 9 positions matching TRBD2. The trim removed 0 bases at V and 7 bases at J, leaving 10 bases unmatched. Germline values: CDR1 LNHDA, CDR2 SQIVND (reference sequence). This CDR3 spans 17 amino acids. The CDR3 spells CASSIDPPGLARNEQFF. CDR3 sequence (DNA): TGTGCCAGTAGTATAGACCCACCGGGACTAGCTAGGAATGAGCAGTTCTTC.

This chain connects TRBV27 to TRBJ2-3; D unresolved. The V gene lost 6 bases and the J gene lost 0 bases, with 10 bases spanning the gap. The CDR3 runs to 14 residues. CDR1 and CDR2 from the germline V gene are MNHEY and SMNVEV (reference sequence). This CDR3 reads CASRYKSSTDTQYF. The CDR3 coding sequence is TGTGCCAGCAGATACAAATCTAGCACAGATACGCAGTATTTT.

This chain connects TRBV5-1 to TRBJ2-1; 10 bases are shared with TRBD1. The V segment lost 3 bases and the J segment 15 bases; nucleotides outside the gene matches: 15. The CDR3 length is 15 residues. Germline V gives CDR1 SGHRS, CDR2 YFSETQ. The DNA for the CDR3 is TGCGCCAGCAGCTCTACGACAGGGGGCCCGCAAAAACCGTTCTTC. This translates into CASSSTTGGPQKPFF.

The chain uses TRBV9 and TRBJ2-2, with D hard to call. The CDR3 has 12 residues. In germline, CDR1 is SGDLS, CDR2 YYNGEE. Trimming removed 1 base at V and 6 bases at J, with 4 bases between. For the CDR3, the DNA is TGTGCCAGCAGCGTATCGGCCGGGGAGCTGTTTTTT. Encoded protein: CASSVSAGELFF.

The chain employs TRBV30 and TRBJ1-1, with D possibly TRBD1 on 6 matching bases. Trimming took off 2 bases at V and 10 bases at J, with 17 bases between the two ends. Per the germline V gene, CDR1 is GTSNPN and CDR2 is SVGIG (reference sequence). This CDR3 has 13 amino acids. CDR3 sequence: CAWSPPSGTPAFF. CDR3 nucleotides: TGTGCCTGGAGTCCTCCGTCCGGGACACCAGCTTTCTTT. The entire variable domain, with the rest obtained from reference TRBV30 and TRBJ1-1, is as follows: SQTIHQWPATLVQPVGSPLSLECTVEGTSNPNLYWYRQAAGRGLQLLFYSVGIGQISSEVPQNLSASRPQDRQFILSSKKLLLSDSGFYLCAWSPPSGTPAFFGQGTRLTVV.

The DNA for the CDR3 is TGTGCCAGCAGCCCTGGACAGGCCAGGTCCTACGAGCAGTACTTC. Its protein is CASSPGQARSYEQYF. This chain joins TRBV7-6 and TRBJ2-7; 7 bases are shared with TRBD1. This CDR3 has 15 amino acids. The V gene's germline CDR1 is SGHVS and CDR2 FNYEAQ. The J segment lost 1 base and the V segment lost 5 bases, leaving 8 bases of the junction unmatched.

The chain has TRBV28 and TRBJ2-7; 8 positions match TRBD1. The germline V gene has CDR1 MDHEN and CDR2 SYDVKM. This CDR3 contains 15 residues. V trimming: 7 bases; J trimming: 0 bases; junction bases outside the gene matches: 8. In DNA form, the CDR3 reads TGTGCCAGCAACCACAGGGGGTCGAGCTCCTACGAGCAGTACTTC. As protein: CASNHRGSSSYEQYF. Complete variable domain (other parts from reference TRBV28 and TRBJ2-7): DVKVTQSSRYLVKRTGEKVFLECVQDMDHENMFWYRQDPGLGLRLIYFSYDVKMKEKGDIPEGYSVSREKKERFSLILESASTNQTSMYLCASNHRGSSSYEQYFGPGTRLTVT.

The rearrangement joins TRBV10-3 to TRBJ2-3; no definite D call. The germline CDR1 and CDR2 sequences are ENHRY and SYGVKD. The CDR3 is 15 residues long. V lost 2 bases and J 2 bases, leaving 11 bases between the germline ends. CDR3 DNA: TGTGCCATCAGTGAGAACGTAGGGTCCACAGATACGCAGTATTTT. Its translation: CAISENVGSTDTQYF.

This chain connects TRBV16 to TRBJ1-4, with a tentative D call TRBD1 (5 bases). The CDR3 has 16 amino acids. The V end lost 0 bases, the J end lost 6 bases, and 14 bases lay between the germline ends. Looked up from germline, CDR1 is KGHSY and CDR2 is FQNENV. The CDR3 bases are TGTGCCAGCAGCCAATCAGCGGGGCAGGGTGATGAAAAACTGTTTTTT. Amino acids: CASSQSAGQGDEKLFF. The full variable domain, with the rest looked up from reference TRBV16 and TRBJ1-4, is GEEVAQTPKHLVRGEGQKAKLYCAPIKGHSYVFWYQQVLKNEFKFLISFQNENVFDETGMPKERFSAKCLPNSPCSLEIQATKLEDSAVYFCASSQSAGQGDEKLFFGSGTQLSVL.

This chain connects TRBV15 to TRBJ2-5, with 16 bases aligning to TRBD2. Germline values: CDR1 LNHNV, CDR2 YYDKDF (reference sequence). After removal of 6 bases from V and 5 bases from J, the junction contained 6 bases not matched to a gene. This CDR3 comprises 16 residues. CDR3 bases: TGTGCCACCAGGGGACTAGCGGGAGGGCCGAGGGAGACCCAGTACTTC. Translating it yields CATRGLAGGPRETQYF. The variable domain in full, with the rest retrieved from reference TRBV15 and TRBJ2-5, is DAMVIQNPRYQVTQFGKPVTLSCSQTLNHNVMYWYQQKSSQAPKLLFHYYDKDFNNEADTPDNFQSRRPNTSFCFLDIRSPGLGDTAMYLCATRGLAGGPRETQYFGPGTRLLVL.

The CDR3 loop is CASRAGLPPGEQYF. CDR3 bases: TGTGCCAGCAGAGCCGGACTCCCCCCCGGCGAGCAGTACTTC. The chain joins TRBV6-5 to TRBJ2-7; possibly TRBD2 for D (5 bases). The germline V gene encodes CDR1 MNHEY and CDR2 SVGAGI. There are 14 residues in the CDR3. V was pared by 6 bases and J by 6 bases, with 18 bases between.

This chain joins TRBV5-5 and TRBJ1-5; D is possibly TRBD1 (5 bases). CDR1 and CDR2 from the germline V gene are SGHKS and YYEKEE (reference sequence). Deletions cut 5 bases from V and 3 bases from J, with 15 bases between. This CDR3 spans 15 amino acids. CDR3 nucleotide sequence: TGTGCCAGCAGACCAGGGTTTGAGGACAATCAGCCCCAGCATTTT. Translated, it gives CASRPGFEDNQPQHF.

V gene TRBV9 combines with J gene TRBJ2-1; TRBD2 matches 8 bases. J was trimmed by 9 bases and V by 3 bases; bases with no gene match: 14. This CDR3 has 16 residues. Germline V lookup: CDR1 SGDLS, CDR2 YYNGEE. CDR3 bases: TGTGCCAGCAGCGATTTAGCGGGAAGTCCGGTAGGTGAGCAGTTCTTC. Translating gives CASSDLAGSPVGEQFF. Full variable domain (outside the CDR3, taken from reference TRBV9 and TRBJ2-1): DSGVTQTPKHLITATGQRVTLRCSPRSGDLSVYWYQQSLDQGLQFLIQYYNGEERAKGNILERFSAQQFPDLHSELNLSSLELGDSALYFCASSDLAGSPVGEQFFGPGTRLTVL.

The chain is built from TRBV25-1 and TRBJ1-1, with a tentative D call TRBD1 (5 bases). V lost 3 bases and J lost 4, with 18 bases in between. Germline V gene data show CDR1 as MGHDK and CDR2 as SYGVNS. The CDR3 has 16 residues. The CDR3 loop reads CASSEYGEGQGTEAFF. As DNA, the CDR3 is TGTGCCAGCAGTGAGTACGGGGAGGGGCAGGGCACTGAAGCTTTCTTT.

This clone has only one observation. This sequence joins TRBV28 and TRBJ2-3; tentatively, D is TRBD2 (5 bases). Germline lookup yields CDR1 MDHEN and CDR2 SYDVKM. This CDR3 is built from 13 residues. The germline V and J ends were trimmed by 5 bases and 2 bases, with 8 bases remaining between them. The DNA of the CDR3 is TGTGCCAGCAGTCCCGGGGACACAGATACGCAGTATTTT. This codes for CASSPGDTDTQYF.

The rearrangement links TRBV28 to TRBJ1-1, with D perhaps TRBD1 (6 bases). This CDR3 contains 13 residues. V shed 5 bases and J shed 7 bases, with 14 bases lying between them. The germline gives CDR1 MDHEN, CDR2 SYDVKM. CDR3 coding DNA: TGTGCCAGCAGTCCCCCGGACAGTGTTGAAGCTTTCTTT. It specifies CASSPPDSVEAFF.

This clone was recorded only once. CDR3 DNA sequence: TGTGCCAGCTTCCAAGGCAATCAGCCCCAGCATTTT. It encodes CASFQGNQPQHF. The V gene is TRBV6-6, the J gene TRBJ1-5; D gene unclear. This CDR3 has 12 amino acids. Between the trimmed V and J ends, which lost 8 bases and 2 bases, there was a span of 7 bases. Germline values: CDR1 MNHNY, CDR2 SVGAGI (reference sequence).

The chain links TRBV7-9 to TRBJ2-3; 10 nucleotides match TRBD2. Germline CDR1 reads SEHNR; CDR2 reads FQNEAQ (reference sequence). The ends lost 5 bases at V and 2 bases at J; junction bases unmatched: 13. The length of the CDR3 is 18 residues. The CDR3 region has the DNA TGTGCCAGCAGCCTAACTGATATTACTAGCGGGAACACAGATACGCAGTATTTT. It encodes CASSLTDITSGNTDTQYF.

CDR3 in DNA: TGCGCCAGCAGCTCAAAACAGGGGTTAGGGGGCTACACCTTC. Translation gives CASSSKQGLGGYTF. This chain uses TRBV5-1 with TRBJ1-2, with 7 bases fitting TRBD1. The CDR3 has 14 amino acids. The germline V gene has CDR1 SGHRS and CDR2 YFSETQ. J was trimmed by 8 bases and V by 3 bases; bases with no gene match: 10.

V is TRBV19 and J is TRBJ2-4; tentative D call: TRBD2 (6 bases). CDR3 length: 15 residues. Germline V gene sequence: CDR1 LNHDA, CDR2 SQIVND (reference sequence). V lost 1 base and J lost 1, with 8 bases in between. CDR3 sequence: CASSIAGVAKNIQYF. The CDR3 region has the DNA TGTGCCAGTAGTATAGCGGGAGTGGCCAAAAACATTCAGTACTTC.

This clone showed up just once. This sequence joins TRBV28 and TRBJ1-4; D remains ambiguous. Germline CDR1 is MDHEN and CDR2 is SYDVKM. There are 16 residues in the CDR3. Deletions cut 6 bases from V and 5 bases from J, with 19 bases between. The CDR3 spells CASSFPRGLGNEKLFF. DNA for the CDR3: TGTGCCAGCAGCTTCCCACGAGGATTGGGGAATGAAAAACTGTTTTTT.

The chain combines TRBV19 with TRBJ1-2, with 8 bases matching TRBD1. V shed 10 bases, J shed 2 bases, and the junction held 21 bases outside the gene matches. The CDR3 is made up of 18 amino acids. Germline V CDR1 and CDR2: LNHDA, SQIVND (reference sequence). The CDR3 region is CATQSMGGQGAQNYGYTF. DNA for the CDR3: TGTGCCACCCAAAGTATGGGGGGGCAGGGGGCGCAAAACTATGGCTACACCTTC.

This CDR3 is CSVEGEGAYGYTF. The CDR3 DNA reads TGCAGCGTTGAAGGGGAGGGGGCCTATGGCTACACCTTC. This chain uses TRBV29-1 with TRBJ1-2; 7 positions agree with TRBD1. Germline CDR1 and CDR2: SQVTM and ANQGSEA. This CDR3 spans 13 amino acids. Germline trimming cut 1 base from V and 4 bases from J; bases unmatched to any gene: 3. Filled out from reference TRBV29-1 and TRBJ1-2, the complete variable domain reads SAVISQKPSRDICQRGTSLTIQCQVDSQVTMMFWYRQQPGQSLTLIATANQGSEATYESGFVIDKFPISRPNLTFSTLTVSNMSPEDSSIYLCSVEGEGAYGYTFGSGTRLTVV.

CDR3 protein: CASSVKPGLGVLTDTQYF. As DNA, the CDR3 is TGTGCCAGCAGCGTGAAACCGGGACTAGGGGTACTCACAGATACGCAGTATTTT. The rearrangement joins TRBV9 to TRBJ2-3; the match to TRBD2 covers 8 bases. Germline trimming cut 2 bases from V and 2 bases from J; bases unmatched to any gene: 13. CDR1 is SGDLS, CDR2 YYNGEE, per germline. This CDR3 has 18 residues.